The clone carrying this T cell receptor (beta chain) occurred once. Its specificity is not known. TCRdb keeps only in-frame clones here, not all; method: immunoSEQ multiplex PCR. The sample shows tens of thousands of clones, around 93% of them seen only once. The record originates from a study of untreated major depressive disorder. Points from the study as a whole: All top five TRBV05-01 clones per subject were private clones.

Each donor gave roughly 29 ml of EDTA blood. Enrichment usually gave 85% to 95% pure CD4+ T cells. CDR1 is SQVTM, CDR2 ANQGSEA, per germline. Trimming cost V 7 bases and J 5 bases; bases outside gene matches: 14. This CDR3 is 15 amino acids long. Sequenced sample: CD4+ T cells from PBMCs. V and J are TRBV29-1 and TRBJ2-7; 10 positions agree with TRBD1. The receptor was derived from a man aged 25 to 40 in good health. The CDR3 loop is CSADQRQGAFDEQYF. CDR3 DNA: TGCAGCGCTGACCAACGACAGGGGGCTTTTGACGAGCAGTACTTC.